This TCR beta chain was identified in a study of CD8 T cells in ankylosing spondylitis. Findings of the study overall: A motif in TCR beta, a set of eight highly homologous variants, appeared characteristic of ankylosing spondylitis blood.

This clonotype was observed a handful of times. Its antigen is not identified. This CDR3 spans 14 amino acids. Germline CDR1 and CDR2: SGHTA and FQGTGA. J lost 7 bases, V lost 5 bases, and 7 bases had no gene match. Each CDR3 protein is one row after TCRdb ran MiXCR on the 5' RACE reads. This table holds over 200,000 distinct CDR3 sequences, roughly a tenth found once. The source material was blood, either unsorted or a sorted T cell fraction (not recorded which). V and J are TRBV7-3 and TRBJ1-1; TRBD1 matches at 10 bases. The TCR originated in a male donor with ankylosing spondylitis or in good health (not recorded which). This CDR3 reads CASSLDRGRGEAFF. CDR3 DNA: TGTGCCAGCAGCCTAGACAGGGGGCGCGGTGAAGCTTTCTTT.